This TCR beta chain emerged from a study of OX40 agonist ivuxolimab in advanced cancers. V was pared by 2 bases and J by 14 bases, with 15 bases between. The CDR3 spans 12 residues. Germline-derived CDR1 and CDR2 are MNHEY and SVGAGI. Autoimmune disease history or systemic immunosuppression led to patients being barred. Some clones are missing from TCRdb's copy, which holds only in-frame ones; the method was immunoSEQ multiplex PCR. The table records 78,000 or so clones, around nine tenths of them present only once. The J gene is TRBJ1-2, the V gene TRBV6-5, with D uncertain. The receptor was derived from an adult with an advanced solid tumor such as melanoma, head and neck, liver or kidney cancer. Source: CD4+ or CD8+ T cells sorted from blood, taken in a trial of the OX40 agonist ivuxolimab. CDR3 sequence (DNA): TGTGCCAGCAGTTACGGAGCCTCTAACGAGACCTTC. Its translation: CASSYGASNETF.